Described below is a single TCR beta chain sequence and its context. Its antigen is not known. Profiling relied on immunoSEQ multiplex PCR, and the TCRdb table lists in-frame clones only, not all of them. The table has 10,000 or so clones, 88% seen once. The data were taken from a study of blood T cell dynamics during melanoma immunotherapy. Looking at the study overall: Patients with metastatic melanoma got pembrolizumab or nivolumab-ipilimumab as first-line care. Study observations and caveats: Clones driving repertoire changes may be melanoma-specific or general immune activation.

Indicated time point: pre-treatment baseline. Germline CDR1 reads MDHEN; CDR2 reads SYDVKM. Trimming cost V 4 bases and J 6 bases, with 13 bases left between them. The CDR3 is made up of 13 amino acids. This sequence joins TRBV28 and TRBJ2-7; D is possibly TRBD2 (6 bases). This TCR derives from a human donor with melanoma. The source material was blood, sampled from a patient treated with checkpoint blockade. The CDR3 bases are TGTGCCAGCAGTTCTCGGACTAACTCCGAGCAGTACGTC. Protein: CASSSRTNSEQYV.